The clone carrying this T cell receptor (beta chain) showed up just a few times. Its matching antigen is unknown. The data originate from a study of post-analysis software for immune sequencing data. Unique molecular identifiers tagged the TCR beta cDNA libraries. Approximately 500,000 cDNA molecules were obtained per 1 to 10 million input T cells. Each CDR3 protein gets one entry after TCRdb re-called the PCR reads with MiXCR. The table shows some 690,000 distinct CDR3 sequences, with 55% to 60% occurring only once. Study findings and constraints: The F measure placed samples prepared in the same batch into strongly shared clusters. Compared with controls, patients showed significantly lower normalized Chao1 diversity. Included in a set of roughly five TRBV segments more frequent in patients than controls were TRBV5-6, TRBV5-1 and TRBV20-1.

The V end was cut by 6 bases, the J end by 4 bases, with 12 bases between. The germline CDR1 and CDR2 sequences are SGHTA and FQGNSA. This CDR3 contains 13 residues. This receptor was obtained from a girl aged 2 to 9 with multiple sclerosis. The chain links TRBV7-2 to TRBJ1-2; weak D call: TRBD1 (6 bases). The specimen was blood. CDR3 loop: CASSPQGPYGYTF. As DNA, the CDR3 is TGTGCCAGCAGTCCCCAGGGGCCCTATGGCTACACCTTC.